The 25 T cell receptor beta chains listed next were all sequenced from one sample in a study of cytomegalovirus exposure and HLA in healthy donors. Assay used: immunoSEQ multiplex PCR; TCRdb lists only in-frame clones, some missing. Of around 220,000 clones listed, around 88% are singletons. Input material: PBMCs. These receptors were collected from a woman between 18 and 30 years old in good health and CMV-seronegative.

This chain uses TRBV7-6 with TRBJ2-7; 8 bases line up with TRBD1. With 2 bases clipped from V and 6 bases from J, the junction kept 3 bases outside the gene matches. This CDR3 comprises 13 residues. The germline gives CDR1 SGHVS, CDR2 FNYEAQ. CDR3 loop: CASSLQGASEQYF. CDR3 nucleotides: TGTGCCAGCAGCTTACAGGGGGCGAGCGAGCAGTACTTC.

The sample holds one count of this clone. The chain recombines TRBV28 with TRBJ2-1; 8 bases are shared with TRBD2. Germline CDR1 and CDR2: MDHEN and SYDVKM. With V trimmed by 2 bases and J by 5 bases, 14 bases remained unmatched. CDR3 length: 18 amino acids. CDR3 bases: TGTGCCAGCAGTTTACGACCTATAGCGGGACGGGGACACAATGAGCAGTTCTTC. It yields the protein CASSLRPIAGRGHNEQFF.

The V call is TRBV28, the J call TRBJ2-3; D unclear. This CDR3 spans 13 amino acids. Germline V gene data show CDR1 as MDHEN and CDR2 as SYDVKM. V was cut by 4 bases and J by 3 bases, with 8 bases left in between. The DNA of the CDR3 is TGTGCCAGCAGTTCCCTCAGGACAGATACGCAGTATTTT. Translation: CASSSLRTDTQYF. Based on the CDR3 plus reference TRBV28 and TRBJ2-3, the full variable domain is DVKVTQSSRYLVKRTGEKVFLECVQDMDHENMFWYRQDPGLGLRLIYFSYDVKMKEKGDIPEGYSVSREKKERFSLILESASTNQTSMYLCASSSLRTDTQYFGPGTRLTVL.

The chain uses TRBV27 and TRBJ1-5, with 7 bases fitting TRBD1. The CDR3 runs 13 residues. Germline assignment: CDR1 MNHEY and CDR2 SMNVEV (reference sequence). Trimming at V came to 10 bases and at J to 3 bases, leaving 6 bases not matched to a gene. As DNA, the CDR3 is TGTGCCACCAGGGGGGCGACCAATCAGCCCCAGCATTTT. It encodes CATRGATNQPQHF.

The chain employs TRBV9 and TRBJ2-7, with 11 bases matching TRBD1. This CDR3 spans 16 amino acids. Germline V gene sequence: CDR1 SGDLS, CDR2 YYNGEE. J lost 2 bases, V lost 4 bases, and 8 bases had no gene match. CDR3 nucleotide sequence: TGTGCCAGCAGCTTAGGGACAGGGGGTTCTACCTACGAGCAGTACTTC. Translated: CASSLGTGGSTYEQYF.

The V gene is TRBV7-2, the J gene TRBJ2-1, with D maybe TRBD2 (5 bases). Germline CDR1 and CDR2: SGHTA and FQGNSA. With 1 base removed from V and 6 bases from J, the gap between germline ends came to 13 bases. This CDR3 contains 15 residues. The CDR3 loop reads CASSLEAGYRNEQFF. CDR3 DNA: TGTGCCAGCAGCTTAGAGGCGGGTTATCGCAATGAGCAGTTCTTC.

The CDR3: CSGHSKDLFF. DNA for the CDR3: TGCAGCGGACACAGCAAGGATCTGTTCTTC. V gene TRBV29-1 combines with J gene TRBJ2-1; D not resolved. The germline CDR1 and CDR2 sequences are SQVTM and ANQGSEA. Trimming removed 7 bases from V and 15 bases from J, with 16 bases in between. The CDR3 sequence is 10 residues long.

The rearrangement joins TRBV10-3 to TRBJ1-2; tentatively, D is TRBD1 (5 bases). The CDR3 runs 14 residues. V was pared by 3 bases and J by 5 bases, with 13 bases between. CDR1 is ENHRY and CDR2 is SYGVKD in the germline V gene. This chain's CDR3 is CAISDRQSSYGYTF. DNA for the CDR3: TGTGCCATCAGTGATCGACAGTCGTCGTATGGCTACACCTTC.

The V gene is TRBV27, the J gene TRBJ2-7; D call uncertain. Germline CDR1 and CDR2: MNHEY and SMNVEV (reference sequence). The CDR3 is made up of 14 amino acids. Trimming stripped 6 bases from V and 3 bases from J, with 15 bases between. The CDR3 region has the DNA TGTGCCAGCAGCCCCGCGGCCGGCTTCTACGAGCAGTACTTC. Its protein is CASSPAAGFYEQYF.

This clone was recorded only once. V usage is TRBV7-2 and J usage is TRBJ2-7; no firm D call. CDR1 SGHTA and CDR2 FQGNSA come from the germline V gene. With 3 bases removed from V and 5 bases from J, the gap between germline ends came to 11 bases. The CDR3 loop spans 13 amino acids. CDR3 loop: CASSFTQVDEQYF. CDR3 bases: TGTGCCAGCAGCTTCACCCAGGTCGACGAGCAGTACTTC.

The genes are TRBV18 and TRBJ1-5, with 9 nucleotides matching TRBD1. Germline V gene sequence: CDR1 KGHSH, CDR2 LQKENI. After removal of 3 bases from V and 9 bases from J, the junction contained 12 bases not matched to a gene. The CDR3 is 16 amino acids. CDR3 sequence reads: CASSPTGTGTLVPQHF. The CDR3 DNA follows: TGTGCCAGCTCACCCACAGGGACAGGGACGCTAGTGCCCCAGCATTTT.

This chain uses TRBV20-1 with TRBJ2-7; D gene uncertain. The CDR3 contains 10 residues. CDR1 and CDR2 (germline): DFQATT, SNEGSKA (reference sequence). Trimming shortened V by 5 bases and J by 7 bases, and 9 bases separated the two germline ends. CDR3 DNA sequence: TGCAGTGCTTTACAAGAAGAGCAGTACTTC. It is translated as CSALQEEQYF.

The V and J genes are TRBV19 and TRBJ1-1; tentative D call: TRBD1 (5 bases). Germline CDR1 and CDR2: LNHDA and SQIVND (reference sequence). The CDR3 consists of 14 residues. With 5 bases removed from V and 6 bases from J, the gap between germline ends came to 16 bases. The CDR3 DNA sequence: TGTGCCAGTAGTCGACAGTTGGAATGGGCTGAAGCTTTCTTT. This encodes CASSRQLEWAEAFF.

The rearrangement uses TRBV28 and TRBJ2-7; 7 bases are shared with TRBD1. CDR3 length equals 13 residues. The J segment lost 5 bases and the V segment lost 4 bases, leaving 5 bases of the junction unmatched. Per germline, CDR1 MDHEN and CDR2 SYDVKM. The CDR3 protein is CASSSHRGDEQYF. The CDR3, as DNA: TGTGCCAGCAGTTCTCACAGGGGCGACGAGCAGTACTTC.

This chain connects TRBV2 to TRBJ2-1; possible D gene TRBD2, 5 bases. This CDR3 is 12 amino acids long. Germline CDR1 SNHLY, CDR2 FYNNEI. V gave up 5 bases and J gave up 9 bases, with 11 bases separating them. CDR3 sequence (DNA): TGTGCCAGCAGTTGGACTGGACGTGAGCAGTTCTTC. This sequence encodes CASSWTGREQFF. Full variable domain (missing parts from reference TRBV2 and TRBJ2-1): EPEVTQTPSHQVTQMGQEVILRCVPISNHLYFYWYRQILGQKVEFLVSFYNNEISEKSEIFDDQFSVERPDGSNFTLKIRSTKLEDSAMYFCASSWTGREQFFGPGTRLTVL.

CDR3 region: CASSETGYSYEQYF. The CDR3 bases are TGTGCCAGCAGTGAAACCGGGTACTCCTACGAGCAGTACTTC. V and J are TRBV25-1 and TRBJ2-7; D is uncertain. The CDR3 sequence is 14 residues long. Germline lookup yields CDR1 MGHDK and CDR2 SYGVNS. V lost 2 bases and J lost 0, with 8 bases in between.

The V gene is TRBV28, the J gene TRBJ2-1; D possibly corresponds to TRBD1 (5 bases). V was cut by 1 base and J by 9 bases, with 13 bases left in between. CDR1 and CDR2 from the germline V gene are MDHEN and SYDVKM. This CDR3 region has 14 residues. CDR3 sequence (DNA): TGTGCCAGCAGTTTATCTGGACAATGGACTGAGCAGTTCTTC. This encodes CASSLSGQWTEQFF.

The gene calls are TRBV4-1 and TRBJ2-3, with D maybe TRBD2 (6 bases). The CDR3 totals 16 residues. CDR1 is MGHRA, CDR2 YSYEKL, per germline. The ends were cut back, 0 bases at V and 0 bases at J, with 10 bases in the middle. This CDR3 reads CASSQDRGTSTDTQYF. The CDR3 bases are TGCGCCAGCAGCCAAGATCGGGGGACCAGCACAGATACGCAGTATTTT.

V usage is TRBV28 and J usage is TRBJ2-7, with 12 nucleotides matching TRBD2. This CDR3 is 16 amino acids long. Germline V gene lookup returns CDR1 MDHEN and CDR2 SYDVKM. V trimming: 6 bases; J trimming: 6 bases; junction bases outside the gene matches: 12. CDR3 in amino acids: CASRSPPGLAGLEQYF. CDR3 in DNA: TGTGCCAGCAGGTCCCCGCCCGGACTAGCGGGACTCGAGCAGTACTTC.

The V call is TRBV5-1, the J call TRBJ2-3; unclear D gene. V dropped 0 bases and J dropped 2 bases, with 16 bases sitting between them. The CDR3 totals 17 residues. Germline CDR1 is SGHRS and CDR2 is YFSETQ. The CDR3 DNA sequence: TGCGCCAGCAGCTTGGGCCCGTCAGTTCCGTCCACAGATACGCAGTATTTT. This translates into CASSLGPSVPSTDTQYF.

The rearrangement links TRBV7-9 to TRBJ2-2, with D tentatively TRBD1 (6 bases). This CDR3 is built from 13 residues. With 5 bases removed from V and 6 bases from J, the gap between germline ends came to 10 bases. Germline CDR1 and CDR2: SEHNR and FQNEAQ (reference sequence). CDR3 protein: CASSPPGAGELFF. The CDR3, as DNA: TGTGCCAGCAGCCCTCCAGGGGCCGGGGAGCTGTTTTTT. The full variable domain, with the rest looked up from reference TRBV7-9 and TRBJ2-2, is DTGVSQNPRHKITKRGQNVTFRCDPISEHNRLYWYRQTLGQGPEFLTYFQNEAQLEKSRLLSDRFSAERPKGSFSTLEIQRTEQGDSAMYLCASSPPGAGELFFGEGSRLTVL.

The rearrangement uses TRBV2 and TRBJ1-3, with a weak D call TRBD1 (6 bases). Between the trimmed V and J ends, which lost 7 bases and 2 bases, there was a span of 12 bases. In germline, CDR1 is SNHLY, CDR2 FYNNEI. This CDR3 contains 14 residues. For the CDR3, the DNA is TGTGCCAGCATCCCACAGGGTACTGGAAACACCATATATTTT. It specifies CASIPQGTGNTIYF. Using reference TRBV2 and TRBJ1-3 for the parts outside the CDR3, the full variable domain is EPEVTQTPSHQVTQMGQEVILRCVPISNHLYFYWYRQILGQKVEFLVSFYNNEISEKSEIFDDQFSVERPDGSNFTLKIRSTKLEDSAMYFCASIPQGTGNTIYFGEGSWLTVV.

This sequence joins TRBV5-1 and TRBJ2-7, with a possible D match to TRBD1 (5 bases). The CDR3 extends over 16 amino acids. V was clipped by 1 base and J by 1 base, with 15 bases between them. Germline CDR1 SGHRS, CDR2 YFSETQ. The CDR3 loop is CASSLWSGLESYEQYF. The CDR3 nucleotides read TGCGCCAGCAGCTTGTGGTCAGGGCTTGAGTCCTACGAGCAGTACTTC. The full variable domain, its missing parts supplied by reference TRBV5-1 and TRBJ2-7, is KAGVTQTPRYLIKTRGQQVTLSCSPISGHRSVSWYQQTPGQGLQFLFEYFSETQRNKGNFPGRFSGRQFSNSRSEMNVSTLELGDSALYLCASSLWSGLESYEQYFGPGTRLTVT.

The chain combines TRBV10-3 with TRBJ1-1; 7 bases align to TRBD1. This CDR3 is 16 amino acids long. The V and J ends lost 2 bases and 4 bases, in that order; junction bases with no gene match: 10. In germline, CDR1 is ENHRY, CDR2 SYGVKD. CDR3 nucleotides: TGTGCCATCAGTGAGCAGCCGGGACAGCTGGCCACTGAAGCTTTCTTT. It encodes CAISEQPGQLATEAFF.

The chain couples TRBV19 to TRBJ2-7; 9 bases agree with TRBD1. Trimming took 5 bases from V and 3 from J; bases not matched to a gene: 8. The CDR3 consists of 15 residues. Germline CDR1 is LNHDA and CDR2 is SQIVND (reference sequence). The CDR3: CASSATGGAYYEQYF. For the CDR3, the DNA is TGTGCCAGTAGTGCCACAGGGGGCGCATACTACGAGCAGTACTTC.